This T cell receptor beta chain was captured in a study of identical twins. TCRdb passed the 5' RACE reads through MiXCR, listing each CDR3 protein once. The sample gives about 550,000 distinct CDR3 sequences, 20% to 25% of which show up once; around 0.5% is in the top ten. This clonotype was seen more than once but under ten times. The trim removed 3 bases at V and 4 bases at J, leaving 6 bases unmatched. This CDR3 has 15 residues. CDR1 and CDR2 (germline): KGHDR, SFDVKD. This same sample was also part of a study on yellow fever vaccine responses in identical twins.

The sequence derives from a woman aged 18-35 years in good health. V is TRBV24-1 and J is TRBJ2-3, with 7 bases matching TRBD1. Sequenced sample: CD4+ T cells sorted from blood. CDR3 residues: CATSDPDRAADTQYF. The CDR3 DNA sequence: TGTGCCACCAGTGATCCCGACAGGGCTGCAGATACGCAGTATTTT.